Below, one T cell receptor beta chain is given with its context. This receptor's antigen is unknown. No base qualities exist here, and no much larger clone lies one base off it. Receptors were amplified or captured by the immunoSEQ multiplex PCR assay. The multiplex PCR relied on a mix of 60 forward primers for TCR Vbeta segments and 13 reverse primers for TCR Jbeta segments. The CDR3 region of rearranged TCR beta genes was amplified from genomic DNA with a multiplex PCR assay. Amplified TCR beta libraries were sequenced as 87-base-pair reads on the Illumina HiSeq System. Concerning the study's data processing: A later analysis tallied around 80 million unique TCR beta chains across the 600 to 700 repertoires, and 10 million to 11 million of those chains were shared by two or more donors. A nearest-neighbor algorithm error-corrected the raw reads and collapsed the reads into unique sequences, merging closely related sequences to remove PCR and sequencing errors. Alignment of CDR3 sequences to IMGT reference sequences was used to assign V, D and J gene segments. For a sequence to be retained, at least a six-nucleotide match to both a V gene segment and a J gene segment was required. A rearrangement counted as productive if the CDR3 had no stop codons and remained in frame with V and J, and every other rearrangement counted as non-productive. CDR3 was defined according to IMGT convention as the region running from the second conserved V-encoded cysteine to the conserved J-encoded phenylalanine. Sequences without an unambiguous match to a single V gene segment were excluded from the earlier analysis of about 600 of the donors. An earlier analysis of a few hundred of the donors called V segments functional above 56.7% productive rearrangements and segregating when the between-donor standard deviation exceeded 5%. A statistical classification framework was developed to diagnose cytomegalovirus status using the catalog of TCR beta chain sequences. V and J gene assignment, in a later analysis, came from comparing TCR nucleotide sequences with IMGT/GENE-DB human TR gene sequences. In a later analysis, CDR3 sequences and most-parsimonious VDJ recombination scenarios were assigned using the TCRdist pipeline. In a later analysis, every TCR beta chain was defined by the combination of its CDR3 amino acid sequence and its V-gene family, and reads without a unique V-gene family were dropped. In a later analysis, 450 to 600 highly shared, low-generation-probability nucleotide sequences were removed to address suspected cross-contamination and a sequencing artifact. In a later analysis, a clonal expansion index was calculated for each public chain from normalized within-repertoire ranks of inferred template counts. A later analysis computed generation probabilities with a VDJ recombination model fitted to out-of-frame rearrangements, and checked the results against IGoR. In a later analysis, TCR-TCR, TCR-HLA and TCR-CMV co-occurrence was scored with hypergeometric tests, and a repertoire-size bias correction was applied to TCR pairs. A later analysis estimated false discovery rates by permuting HLA or CMV assignments 20 times. In a later analysis, co-occurring TCRs were grouped using DBSCAN, and TCRdist sequence similarity was added for clustering within HLA-allele-positive subsets. For co-occurrence clustering, repertoires with fewer than 30,000 or more than 120,000 public chains were excluded, along with five or six repertoires with anomalous nucleotide sharing. This immuneACCESS table, as held by TCRdb, lists in-frame sequences with V and J called but not all clones. Of the missing ones, under half trace to an unresolved V gene in checked studies; the others have no known cause. V and J calls and clone size are copied from that table; D and trimming were computed from the DNA. For this sample there are about 64,000 clones; 60% to 85% appear just once. Roughly 5.1% of the sample goes to the ten largest clones.

The data are from a study of cytomegalovirus exposure and HLA in healthy donors (dated by TCRdb to the late 2010s). At the level of the whole study: In an earlier analysis of approximately 640 of the donors, roughly 300 Gb of sequence data and 100 million or so unique TCR beta sequences from 180 million or so T cells were reported. Roughly 320 gigabases of sequencing data and approximately 92 million unique TCR sequences made up an early release that covered 640 HLA-typed donors. The genetic ancestry cluster associated with self-reported Caucasian donors included roughly four fifths of the roughly 410 genotyped donors. The study aimed to test whether signatures of past pathogen exposure could be identified by cataloging public T cell receptors. The study profiled the T cell repertoires of around 700 subjects by immunosequencing and related them to cytomegalovirus serostatus. Besides the first cohort of 500 to 700 subjects, a separate validation cohort made up of about 120 different subjects was used. To predict cytomegalovirus infection status, the study brought together high-throughput TCR immunosequencing, statistical association of individual TCRs with disease status, and machine learning. A later analysis re-examined previously published TCR beta repertoires from 600 to 700 donors and added high-resolution HLA genotyping to investigate patterns of TCR occurrence. Rather than using new phenotypic data, the later analysis identified candidate immune exposures from TCR beta sequences and from how often those sequences occurred across donors. An earlier analysis of 587 of the donors used high-throughput TCR beta sequencing to judge whether each TCR beta V gene segment behaved as functional or pseudogenic. Donor age, sex, ethnicity and CMV serostatus were collected together with the repertoire data. In a later genetic analysis, genome-wide SNP genotypes for about three fifths of the roughly 670 donors were used, and that subset was treated as a discovery cohort. Every discovery cohort repertoire had been produced on one sequencing platform. Both class I and class II loci were covered by HLA typing, at four-digit resolution. The number of donors typed differed by locus, with 629-630 for A, B, C, DRB1 and DQB1, 522 for DQA1, 600 to 610 for DPA1, and approximately 470 for DPB1. Roughly five DR-DQ haplotypes were handled as single units for association and clustering because linkage in the cohort was strong. Among about 410 genotyped donors of the cohort, an average of around 220,000 unique TCR beta nucleotide sequences was sequenced per donor, of which about 20% were non-productive. Here is what the overall study found, with its caveats: The classifier was reported to diagnose cytomegalovirus status with high specificity and sensitivity in both the original and validation cohorts. Linkage disequilibrium might explain the correlated functional status among segregating V segments, but an unknown experimental factor could not be excluded. According to a later analysis, most CMV-associated TCR beta chains appeared to be HLA-restricted, and the HLA associations seemed to be driven largely by CMV exposure. In a later genetic analysis, fewer N-insertions in productive TCRs were reported among donors in an Asian-associated ancestry cluster than the approximately 630-donor mean. In this cohort, only TCR beta chains were sequenced, and detectable features were limited by the absence of alpha or paired-chain data. Because HLA typing was missing for some donors at each locus, association tests included only the typed subset. A further reported finding was that TCR beta sequences accurately predicted the HLA-A and HLA-B alleles for most subjects in the first cohort. For the cohort, immune exposure information was limited to CMV serostatus. In a later analysis, TCR association rates were found to vary across HLA loci, with the most associated TCRs seen for DRB1 alleles and the fewest for HLA-C alleles. Specific HLA alleles were associated with 15,000 to 20,000 TCR beta sequences at a false discovery rate of 0.05 in a later analysis. According to a later analysis, parvovirus B19, influenza, CMV and Epstein-Barr virus appeared linked to several top co-occurrence clusters. An earlier analysis of around 600 of the donors showed that most TCR beta V segments appeared in productive rearrangements either about 90% or about 30% of the time, which broadly matched IMGT annotations. Some IMGT-functional V segments, including TRBV6-2 and TRBV6-3, could not be told apart with the 87-base-pair reads, so those segments were excluded. In vitro tests confirmed that three of the cytomegalovirus-associated TCR beta chains recognize cytomegalovirus antigens. The presence/absence analyses assumed that sequencing depth was roughly uniform across donors, and that assumption may not be true. When HLA alleles, especially DR and DQ, strongly co-occurred, attributing TCR associations to individual alleles was difficult. The authors suggested that the approach could potentially be generalized to other disease states and immunological phenotypes. A later genetic analysis associated a missense DCLRE1C variant with V-gene and J-gene trimming of TCR beta chains, and an independent cohort replicated the association. A cluster of highly shared sequence variants was judged likely to represent a technical artifact of the sequencing pipeline. Compared with equally common non-associated chains, HLA-associated TCR beta chains in a later analysis were more clonally expanded and had lower generation probabilities. Seventeen rarely observed V segments, including chromosome 9 orphons, were excluded from the earlier analysis of about 500 of the donors because counts were too low. A total of 150 or so TCR beta chains were listed by the study as associated with cytomegalovirus. Across donors, most TCR sequences were observed very rarely, whereas some public TCRs were present in many individuals.

The cohort comprised around 690 healthy bone marrow donors. At the time of sampling, all cohort members were nominally healthy, though unrecorded immune exposures were likely present. The donor was CMV seropositive and belonged to the group of more than 250 seropositive cohort members. A peripheral blood sample was collected from each donor, and TCR beta sequencing was performed on peripheral blood mononuclear cells. The Qiagen DNeasy Blood Extraction Kit was used to extract genomic DNA from the blood cell samples. Inclusive of the bounding cysteine and phenylalanine, the CDR3 is 14 residues long. Only the CDR3 portion is preserved as DNA: 42 bases, with reading frame beginning at the first base. V trim: 5 bases; J trim: 5 bases; unmatched bases: 5. The germline V gene provides CDR1 MGHRA and CDR2 YSYEKL.

This clonotype was sampled from a male donor in good health and CMV-seropositive. The chain couples TRBV4-1 to TRBJ2-2, with 7 junctional bases fitting TRBD2. Sequenced sample: PBMCs. The sequenced DNA: TGCGCCAGCAGCTCGCGGGAGTGGACCGGGGAGCTGTTTTTT. Its coded protein is CASSSREWTGELFF.